These 24 T cell receptor beta chains share one sample of origin, sequenced in a study of T cells in localized non-small cell lung cancer. Produced via immunoSEQ multiplex PCR; TCRdb's table is partial and in-frame only. The table shows approximately 30,000 clones, with about 90% occurring only once. The starting material was peripheral blood mononuclear cells, obtained before any cancer treatment. These TCRs come from a man aged 40 to 69 with stage III lung adenocarcinoma.

The V and J genes are TRBV28 and TRBJ2-7; weak D call: TRBD1 (6 bases). Trimming took off 1 base at V and 3 bases at J, with 13 bases between the two ends. Germline V gives CDR1 MDHEN, CDR2 SYDVKM. This CDR3 spans 15 amino acids. The CDR3 here is CASSLSDRNLYEQYF. The DNA for the CDR3 is TGTGCCAGCAGTTTATCCGACAGGAACCTCTACGAGCAGTACTTC.

V is TRBV4-1 and J is TRBJ2-1; 11 positions match TRBD2. V gave up 7 bases and J gave up 5 bases; unmatched junction bases: 7. The V gene's germline CDR1 is MGHRA and CDR2 YSYEKL. The CDR3 covers 15 residues. In nucleotides, the CDR3 is TGCGCCAGCACCCCGGGACTAGCGGAGGACAATGAGCAGTTCTTC. This sequence encodes CASTPGLAEDNEQFF.

The V gene is TRBV5-1, the J gene TRBJ2-1; 8 nucleotides align to TRBD1. The V gene's germline CDR1 is SGHRS and CDR2 YFSETQ. The CDR3 covers 14 residues. V shed 0 bases, J shed 6 bases, and the junction held 2 bases outside the gene matches. CDR3 coding DNA: TGCGCCAGCAGCTTGGAGACAGGGGCCAATGAGCAGTTCTTC. Encoded protein: CASSLETGANEQFF.

This clone was seen only once. This chain connects TRBV19 to TRBJ2-7; 8 positions match TRBD1. The CDR3 has 14 amino acids. J gave up 0 bases and V 6 bases, and 4 bases lay outside the gene matches. Germline CDR1 LNHDA, CDR2 SQIVND (reference sequence). The chain's CDR3 is CASRRTGSSYEQYF. CDR3 coding DNA: TGTGCCAGTAGGCGGACAGGGAGCTCCTACGAGCAGTACTTC.

The chain recombines TRBV11-2 with TRBJ1-1; D is unclear. Germline assignment: CDR1 SGHAT and CDR2 FQNNGV. V lost 7 bases to trimming and J lost 1 base, with 13 bases between them. The CDR3 runs 14 residues. CDR3 residues: CASNNHGENTEAFF. CDR3 nucleotide sequence: TGTGCCAGCAACAACCACGGGGAGAACACTGAAGCTTTCTTT.

V and J are TRBV28 and TRBJ2-7; the D is unclear. V lost 2 bases, J lost 2 bases, and 10 bases lay in between. CDR1 is MDHEN, CDR2 SYDVKM, per germline. The length of the CDR3 is 14 residues. The CDR3 here is CASSLIGLAYEQYF. The CDR3, as DNA: TGTGCCAGCAGTTTAATAGGGTTGGCCTACGAGCAGTACTTC.

The V gene is TRBV2, the J gene TRBJ2-1; D unclear. The V gene's germline CDR1 is SNHLY and CDR2 FYNNEI. V gave up 2 bases and J gave up 7 bases, with 9 bases separating them. There are 13 residues in the CDR3. The CDR3: CASSEHPKNEQFF. In nucleotides, the CDR3 is TGTGCCAGCAGTGAACACCCTAAGAATGAGCAGTTCTTC.

This clone is a singleton in its sample. The chain is built from TRBV5-1 and TRBJ2-1, with a possible D match to TRBD2 (5 bases). CDR3 length equals 14 residues. V lost 0 bases to trimming and J lost 7 bases, with 11 bases between them. Germline V gene lookup returns CDR1 SGHRS and CDR2 YFSETQ. In DNA, the CDR3 is TGCGCCAGCAGCTTGGTCCTAGCCGCAAATGAGCAGTTCTTC. Protein: CASSLVLAANEQFF. Full variable domain (rest looked up from reference TRBV5-1 and TRBJ2-1): KAGVTQTPRYLIKTRGQQVTLSCSPISGHRSVSWYQQTPGQGLQFLFEYFSETQRNKGNFPGRFSGRQFSNSRSEMNVSTLELGDSALYLCASSLVLAANEQFFGPGTRLTVL.

J is TRBJ1-2 and V is TRBV5-1, with 9 bases that match TRBD1. The CDR3 consists of 17 residues. The germline V gene encodes CDR1 SGHRS and CDR2 YFSETQ. J gave up 8 bases and V 0 bases, and 14 bases lay outside the gene matches. Here the CDR3 DNA reads TGCGCCAGCAGCTTGGTTTCACAGGGGGCCATAGATCGGGGCTACACCTTC. Translated, it gives CASSLVSQGAIDRGYTF.

The chain is built from TRBV19 and TRBJ1-6, with D unresolved. CDR1 is LNHDA and CDR2 is SQIVND in the germline V gene (reference sequence). V was trimmed by 9 bases and J by 0 bases, leaving 9 bases between them. The CDR3 sequence is 14 residues long. This CDR3 is CASTQSSYNSPLHF. CDR3 DNA sequence: TGTGCCAGCACCCAGAGCTCCTATAATTCACCCCTCCACTTT.

This chain joins TRBV6-6 and TRBJ2-2, with D unresolved. Trimming pared 7 bases from V and 0 bases from J, leaving 9 bases between. CDR3 length: 14 residues. In germline, CDR1 is MNHNY, CDR2 SVGAGI (reference sequence). CDR3 nucleotides: TGTGCCAGCACCCAAGCAGCGAACACCGGGGAGCTGTTTTTT. Translated, it gives CASTQAANTGELFF.

This chain links TRBV6-6 with TRBJ1-2; TRBD1 might be the D (5 bases). Germline CDR1 is MNHNY and CDR2 is SVGAGI (reference sequence). V gave up 6 bases and J gave up 5 bases, with 13 bases separating them. CDR3 length: 13 residues. The CDR3 loop is CASSPGTRYGYTF. The CDR3 coding sequence is TGTGCCAGCAGCCCCGGGACCCGGTATGGCTACACCTTC.

The V call is TRBV2, the J call TRBJ1-3; D gene ambiguous. Trimming removed 4 bases at V and 4 bases at J, with 11 bases between. The CDR3 contains 14 residues. Germline V gene data show CDR1 as SNHLY and CDR2 as FYNNEI. The CDR3 reads CASSARILGNTIYF. CDR3 sequence (DNA): TGTGCCAGCAGTGCTCGGATACTGGGAAACACCATATATTTT. Supplemented by reference TRBV2 and TRBJ1-3, the full variable domain reads EPEVTQTPSHQVTQMGQEVILRCVPISNHLYFYWYRQILGQKVEFLVSFYNNEISEKSEIFDDQFSVERPDGSNFTLKIRSTKLEDSAMYFCASSARILGNTIYFGEGSWLTVV.

The chain recombines TRBV18 with TRBJ2-7; D is ambiguous. Germline CDR1 is KGHSH and CDR2 is LQKENI. This CDR3 is 13 amino acids long. Trimming pared 5 bases from V and 6 bases from J, leaving 14 bases between. The CDR3 DNA follows: TGTGCCAGCTCAACGGACCTTTATTCCGAGCAGTACTTC. Residues: CASSTDLYSEQYF.

Worth noting for this clone: At one of its ends the junction is not consistent with the germline gene, which may arise from a read error. V is TRBV11-3 and J is TRBJ2-1; 9 bases are shared with TRBD2. Germline CDR1 and CDR2: SGHNT and YENEEA. This CDR3 spans 13 amino acids. In nucleotides, the CDR3 is TGTGCCAGCAGCTTAGGGGCGGGGGGGCCCCAAGTCTTC. This sequence encodes CASSLGAGGPQVF.

This chain uses TRBV25-1 with TRBJ1-6, with a weak D call TRBD1 (5 bases). This CDR3 has 16 residues. Trimming cost V 6 bases and J 4 bases, with 16 bases left between them. Germline lookup yields CDR1 MGHDK and CDR2 SYGVNS. CDR3 protein: CASSSRDGVYNSPLHF. DNA for the CDR3: TGTGCCAGCAGCTCTAGGGACGGCGTTTATAATTCACCCCTCCACTTT.

The chain combines TRBV2 with TRBJ2-7; D remains unclear. This CDR3 spans 16 amino acids. CDR1 SNHLY and CDR2 FYNNEI come from the germline V gene. Between the trimmed V and J ends, which lost 6 bases and 0 bases, there was a span of 18 bases. CDR3 sequence reads: CASSDPVGIFSYEQYF. The DNA for the CDR3 is TGTGCCAGCAGCGATCCGGTGGGAATTTTCTCCTACGAGCAGTACTTC.

This clone was observed a few times. J is TRBJ1-5 and V is TRBV28; D uncertain. Trimming removed 6 bases at V and 2 bases at J, with 11 bases between. This CDR3 is 14 amino acids long. Germline CDR1 and CDR2: MDHEN and SYDVKM. The CDR3 loop is CASSRGLGNQPQHF. The CDR3 DNA follows: TGTGCCAGCAGCCGGGGATTGGGCAATCAGCCCCAGCATTTT.

The genes are TRBV6-5 and TRBJ1-6, with a possible D match to TRBD1 (6 bases). The germline V gene encodes CDR1 MNHEY and CDR2 SVGAGI. V was pared by 8 bases and J by 7 bases, with 15 bases between. This CDR3 is built from 14 residues. The DNA for the CDR3 is TGTGCCAGCGGGGGAGGACAGCTAAATTCACCCCTCCACTTT. This sequence encodes CASGGGQLNSPLHF.

The chain has TRBV2 and TRBJ2-3; D unclear. V lost 7 bases to trimming and J lost 0 bases, with 11 bases between them. Germline V gene data show CDR1 as SNHLY and CDR2 as FYNNEI. The CDR3 covers 14 residues. As DNA, the CDR3 is TGTGCCAGCATGTCGGCTCCGAGCACAGATACGCAGTATTTT. This encodes CASMSAPSTDTQYF. Supplemented by reference TRBV2 and TRBJ2-3, the full variable domain reads EPEVTQTPSHQVTQMGQEVILRCVPISNHLYFYWYRQILGQKVEFLVSFYNNEISEKSEIFDDQFSVERPDGSNFTLKIRSTKLEDSAMYFCASMSAPSTDTQYFGPGTRLTVL.

The rearrangement uses TRBV5-1 and TRBJ1-6, with D unclear. V gave up 5 bases and J gave up 8 bases, with 11 bases separating them. Germline V lookup: CDR1 SGHRS, CDR2 YFSETQ. This CDR3 has 13 residues. CDR3 sequence reads: CASSPASDSPLHF. CDR3 DNA: TGCGCCAGCAGTCCCGCCTCCGATTCACCCCTCCACTTT.

This clone was counted a few times. The V call is TRBV27, the J call TRBJ2-5; unclear D gene. CDR1 is MNHEY and CDR2 is SMNVEV in the germline V gene (reference sequence). The ends were cut back, 6 bases at V and 3 bases at J, with 14 bases in the middle. This CDR3 has 14 residues. The CDR3 reads CASSQNSLKETQYF. For the CDR3, the DNA is TGTGCCAGCAGCCAGAATTCTCTCAAAGAGACCCAGTACTTC.

The chain joins TRBV4-3 to TRBJ1-4, with 8 bases aligning to TRBD1. With 4 bases clipped from V and 8 bases from J, the junction kept 12 bases outside the gene matches. Per the germline V gene, CDR1 is LGHNA and CDR2 is YSLEER. This CDR3 has 16 residues. The CDR3 nucleotides are TGCGCCAGCAGCCGCGGACAGGGAGTTATGAACGAAAAACTGTTTTTT. Translation: CASSRGQGVMNEKLFF.

The rearrangement uses TRBV7-9 and TRBJ2-5, with D unclear. Germline values: CDR1 SEHNR, CDR2 FQNEAQ (reference sequence). This CDR3 comprises 15 residues. Trimming left V 5 bases short and J 5 bases short, with 18 bases between. In DNA, the CDR3 is TGTGCCAGCAGCCTTGCCTCAGGTTTTAGGGAGACCCAGTACTTC. Amino acid sequence: CASSLASGFRETQYF.